Each of the 32 T cell receptor beta chains below was sequenced from the same sample in a study of cytomegalovirus exposure and HLA in healthy donors (dated by TCRdb to the late 2010s). Library generation was performed with the immunoSEQ multiplex PCR assay. In TCRdb, the immuneACCESS table is reduced to in-frame sequences with V and J assigned. These tables do not hold every clone; where another copy was compared, an unresolved V gene accounts for under half, and the others remain unexplained. The sample profile shows about 49,000 clones; 92% of them were found once. Of the sample, 1.4% to 1.5% is held by the ten largest clones. The sequenced sample consisted of PBMCs. The receptors here all came from a man between 18 and 35 years old in good health and CMV-seronegative.

The chain is built from TRBV11-2 and TRBJ2-1; 9 nucleotides match TRBD2. The CDR3 is 16 amino acids. Germline trimming cut 5 bases from V and 4 bases from J; bases unmatched to any gene: 9. From germline, CDR1 is SGHAT and CDR2 FQNNGV. The chain's CDR3 is CASSLFSGRGYNEQFF. The CDR3 DNA follows: TGTGCCAGCAGCCTTTTTAGCGGGAGAGGATACAATGAGCAGTTCTTC.

This chain uses TRBV2 with TRBJ1-4; TRBD1 aligns across 9 bases. Germline values: CDR1 SNHLY, CDR2 FYNNEI. The CDR3 consists of 12 residues. V lost 6 bases and J lost 10; bases outside the gene matches: 3. For the CDR3, the DNA is TGTGCCAGCAGGGGGACAGGGTCAAAACTGTTTTTT. Encoded protein: CASRGTGSKLFF. The whole variable domain, filled in from reference TRBV2 and TRBJ1-4, reads EPEVTQTPSHQVTQMGQEVILRCVPISNHLYFYWYRQILGQKVEFLVSFYNNEISEKSEIFDDQFSVERPDGSNFTLKIRSTKLEDSAMYFCASRGTGSKLFFGSGTQLSVL.

The chain links TRBV4-3 to TRBJ2-1, with 9 positions matching TRBD2. Germline V CDR1 and CDR2: LGHNA, YSLEER. The CDR3 covers 17 residues. V gave up 0 bases and J gave up 4 bases; unmatched junction bases: 7. CDR3 bases: TGCGCCAGCAGCCAAGAAATTAGGCTAGCGGGATACAATGAGCAGTTCTTC. Its protein is CASSQEIRLAGYNEQFF.

This chain uses TRBV7-9 with TRBJ2-1; 9 nucleotides agree with TRBD2. This CDR3 has 16 residues. Germline loops: CDR1 SEHNR, CDR2 FQNEAQ (reference sequence). V shed 5 bases and J 7 bases; nucleotides not matched to a gene: 12. The CDR3 nucleotides are TGTGCCAGCAGCCCCCGGATACTAGCGGGTGATAATGAGCAGTTCTTC. Its translation: CASSPRILAGDNEQFF. Full variable domain (missing parts from reference TRBV7-9 and TRBJ2-1): DTGVSQNPRHKITKRGQNVTFRCDPISEHNRLYWYRQTLGQGPEFLTYFQNEAQLEKSRLLSDRFSAERPKGSFSTLEIQRTEQGDSAMYLCASSPRILAGDNEQFFGPGTRLTVL.

This clone was seen more than once but under ten times. The chain employs TRBV7-9 and TRBJ2-3; D is unclear. Germline CDR1 is SEHNR and CDR2 is FQNEAQ (reference sequence). CDR3 length equals 11 residues. V lost 5 bases to trimming and J lost 4 bases, with 4 bases between them. CDR3 DNA: TGTGCCAGCAGCGACTCAGATACGCAGTATTTT. It is translated as CASSDSDTQYF.

The rearrangement joins TRBV5-4 to TRBJ2-7, with 7 bases that match TRBD2. The CDR3 contains 14 residues. The germline CDR1 and CDR2 sequences are SGHNT and YYREEE (reference sequence). Trimming took 1 base from V and 1 from J; bases not matched to a gene: 2. The CDR3 DNA reads TGTGCCAGCAGCTTGCGGACTAGGTCCTACGAGCAGTACTTC. It encodes CASSLRTRSYEQYF.

The chain couples TRBV28 to TRBJ1-5, with D possibly being TRBD1 (6 bases). Looked up from germline, CDR1 is MDHEN and CDR2 is SYDVKM. The CDR3 sequence is 15 residues long. Trimming took 5 bases from V and 7 from J, leaving 18 bases between them. The CDR3 sequence is CASSTSTGREQPQHF. DNA of the CDR3: TGTGCCAGCAGTACTTCTACAGGGAGGGAGCAGCCCCAGCATTTT.

J is TRBJ2-5 and V is TRBV9; the D is unclear. The V end was cut by 0 bases, the J end by 2 bases, with 11 bases between. Germline V gene data show CDR1 as SGDLS and CDR2 as YYNGEE. The CDR3 has 15 amino acids. DNA of the CDR3: TGTGCCAGCAGCGTAGGTGCGGTGGAGCAAGAGACCCAGTACTTC. Translation: CASSVGAVEQETQYF.

This chain uses TRBV15 with TRBJ2-7, with D possibly matching TRBD2 (5 bases). CDR1 and CDR2 from the germline V gene are LNHNV and YYDKDF (reference sequence). Trimming left V 0 bases short and J 7 bases short, with 13 bases between. The CDR3 totals 14 residues. The CDR3 DNA follows: TGTGCCACCAGCAGAGATCGGGCTAGCCAAGAGCAGTACTTC. Residues: CATSRDRASQEQYF.

The V and J genes are TRBV27 and TRBJ2-3; D may be TRBD2 (6 bases). This CDR3 comprises 16 residues. Germline V gene lookup returns CDR1 MNHEY and CDR2 SMNVEV (reference sequence). Trimming took off 8 bases at V and 2 bases at J, with 20 bases between the two ends. CDR3 bases: TGTGCCAGCGCCCATGCGGGACCAGACGCCACAGATACGCAGTATTTT. Translation gives CASAHAGPDATDTQYF.

The chain carries TRBV28 and TRBJ1-2; the match to TRBD1 covers 7 bases. V lost 3 bases, J lost 3 bases, and 1 base stayed unmatched. The CDR3 has 13 amino acids. The germline gives CDR1 MDHEN, CDR2 SYDVKM. CDR3 amino acids: CASSLTGYYGYTF. The CDR3 DNA follows: TGTGCCAGCAGTTTGACAGGGTACTATGGCTACACCTTC.

The gene calls are TRBV29-1 and TRBJ2-7; D is undetermined. The CDR3 extends over 13 amino acids. Germline V gene lookup returns CDR1 SQVTM and CDR2 ANQGSEA. The ends were cut back, 4 bases at V and 2 bases at J, with 12 bases in the middle. Here the CDR3 DNA reads TGCAGCGTTGGAGGTGGCGAAACCTACGAGCAGTACTTC. It codes for CSVGGGETYEQYF.

This sequence joins TRBV7-9 and TRBJ2-5, with D possibly TRBD1 on 6 matching bases. Trimming removed 4 bases from V and 1 base from J, with 7 bases in between. This CDR3 contains 13 residues. CDR1 is SEHNR, CDR2 FQNEAQ, per germline (reference sequence). For the CDR3, the DNA is TGTGCCAGCAGCTCCAGGGGCCAAGAGACCCAGTACTTC. It translates to CASSSRGQETQYF. The full variable domain, in which reference TRBV7-9 and TRBJ2-5 provide the parts outside the CDR3, is DTGVSQNPRHKITKRGQNVTFRCDPISEHNRLYWYRQTLGQGPEFLTYFQNEAQLEKSRLLSDRFSAERPKGSFSTLEIQRTEQGDSAMYLCASSSRGQETQYFGPGTRLLVL.

The chain carries TRBV2 and TRBJ2-2; 9 nucleotides agree with TRBD2. V shed 3 bases and J 6 bases; nucleotides not matched to a gene: 5. The CDR3 runs to 15 residues. Looked up from germline, CDR1 is SNHLY and CDR2 is FYNNEI. Here the CDR3 DNA reads TGTGCCAGCAGTGATAGCGGGAGTTTTTCCGGGGAGCTGTTTTTT. Its translation: CASSDSGSFSGELFF.

V gene TRBV15 combines with J gene TRBJ1-4; D ambiguous. The V end lost 0 bases, the J end lost 4 bases, and 12 bases lay between the germline ends. The germline gives CDR1 LNHNV, CDR2 YYDKDF (reference sequence). The CDR3 spans 16 residues. CDR3 in amino acids: CATSRERSPINEKLFF. The CDR3 nucleotides read TGTGCCACCAGCAGAGAACGGTCACCGATTAATGAAAAACTGTTTTTT. The full variable domain, with the rest looked up from reference TRBV15 and TRBJ1-4, is DAMVIQNPRYQVTQFGKPVTLSCSQTLNHNVMYWYQQKSSQAPKLLFHYYDKDFNNEADTPDNFQSRRPNTSFCFLDIRSPGLGDTAMYLCATSRERSPINEKLFFGSGTQLSVL.

The chain combines TRBV2 with TRBJ2-7; 7 nucleotides agree with TRBD1. CDR1 and CDR2 (germline): SNHLY, FYNNEI. V lost 10 bases and J lost 0; bases outside the gene matches: 6. The CDR3 contains 13 residues. CDR3: CAIKGARSYEQYF. In DNA, the CDR3 is TGTGCCATTAAGGGGGCTCGCTCCTACGAGCAGTACTTC.

Only a few counts were recorded for this clone. The chain uses TRBV4-3 and TRBJ2-5; the D is unclear. This CDR3 is built from 16 residues. CDR1 and CDR2 (germline): LGHNA, YSLEER. V dropped 0 bases and J dropped 5 bases, with 16 bases sitting between them. CDR3 loop: CASSQDFGDEVETQYF. As DNA, the CDR3 is TGCGCCAGCAGCCAAGATTTCGGCGATGAGGTCGAGACCCAGTACTTC.

This clone turned up a few times. The V gene is TRBV6-6, the J gene TRBJ1-1; a weak D match, TRBD1 (5 bases). V shed 5 bases and J shed 1 base, with 8 bases lying between them. The CDR3 covers 13 residues. Looked up from germline, CDR1 is MNHNY and CDR2 is SVGAGI (reference sequence). CDR3 nucleotides: TGTGCCAGCAGTGAGACAGAGAACACTGAAGCTTTCTTT. Amino acid sequence: CASSETENTEAFF.

V usage is TRBV2 and J usage is TRBJ1-5; D is ambiguous. The germline V gene encodes CDR1 SNHLY and CDR2 FYNNEI. V lost 5 bases to trimming and J lost 0 bases, with 20 bases between them. The CDR3 contains 18 residues. CDR3 sequence (DNA): TGTGCCAGCAGTAGGTTTCTTGCAGGCTCGTTTAGCAATCAGCCCCAGCATTTT. Its protein is CASSRFLAGSFSNQPQHF.

V and J are TRBV5-6 and TRBJ2-7; D may be TRBD1 (6 bases). From germline, CDR1 is SGHDT and CDR2 YYEEEE. The length of the CDR3 is 13 residues. Trimming took off 3 bases at V and 5 bases at J, with 12 bases between the two ends. CDR3 sequence (DNA): TGTGCCAGCAGCTCCGGACAGCCCAACGAGCAGTACTTC. It specifies CASSSGQPNEQYF.

J is TRBJ2-1 and V is TRBV7-2, with D possibly TRBD2 on 6 matching bases. The CDR3 spans 15 residues. Germline values: CDR1 SGHTA, CDR2 FQGNSA. V gave up 3 bases and J gave up 3 bases, with 12 bases separating them. CDR3 in amino acids: CASSFSGPHYNEQFF. The CDR3 DNA follows: TGTGCCAGCAGCTTTAGCGGTCCGCACTACAATGAGCAGTTCTTC.

The chain couples TRBV14 to TRBJ2-7; 8 nucleotides line up with TRBD1. J gave up 10 bases and V 4 bases, and 18 bases lay outside the gene matches. Germline V gene lookup returns CDR1 SGHDN and CDR2 FVKESK. The CDR3 covers 16 residues. The CDR3 is CASSPYLGQGLKVQYF. CDR3 in DNA: TGTGCCAGCAGCCCTTACCTAGGACAGGGCTTAAAAGTCCAGTACTTC.

The V call is TRBV9, the J call TRBJ2-1; D unresolved. Germline CDR1 reads SGDLS; CDR2 reads YYNGEE. The V end was cut by 0 bases, the J end by 3 bases, with 13 bases between. This CDR3 contains 16 residues. Written as DNA, the CDR3 is TGTGCCAGCAGCGTAGGTACTTCTTCAGGCTACAATGAGCAGTTCTTC. This translates into CASSVGTSSGYNEQFF.

Turning to this clone: The DNA is omitted, as the CDR3 cannot be located on it reliably, and the CDR3 follows TCRdb's listing. The chain joins TRBV5-4 to TRBJ2-5; the table gives TRBD2 as D, unverified against the DNA. CDR1 is SGHNT and CDR2 is YYREEE in the germline V gene (reference sequence). Counting both end residues, the CDR3 totals 13 amino acids. CDR3 sequence reads: CASSSSGRETQYF.

As regards this clone: Within the sample, other DNA sequences also encode this same CDR3. The chain uses TRBV7-9 and TRBJ2-5; no reliable D call. With 4 bases removed from V and 2 bases from J, the gap between germline ends came to 2 bases. In germline, CDR1 is SEHNR, CDR2 FQNEAQ (reference sequence). This CDR3 is built from 11 residues. The CDR3 loop reads CASSSQETQYF. DNA of the CDR3: TGTGCCAGCAGCTCGCAAGAGACCCAGTACTTC.

A single count supports this clone. The rearrangement joins TRBV6-5 to TRBJ1-1; 7 nucleotides line up with TRBD1. V lost 6 bases, J lost 5 bases, and 9 bases stayed unmatched. Germline V gene data show CDR1 as MNHEY and CDR2 as SVGAGI. The CDR3 sequence is 14 residues long. The CDR3 is CASRLDRAMTEAFF. Written as DNA, the CDR3 is TGTGCCAGCAGATTAGACAGGGCCATGACTGAAGCTTTCTTT.

The chain couples TRBV2 to TRBJ2-5; 8 bases map to TRBD2. There are 15 residues in the CDR3. V trimming: 3 bases; J trimming: 0 bases; junction bases outside the gene matches: 3. Germline lookup yields CDR1 SNHLY and CDR2 FYNNEI. CDR3 sequence (DNA): TGTGCCAGCAGTGATTGGCGGGAGGACCAAGAGACCCAGTACTTC. Amino acids: CASSDWREDQETQYF. The full variable domain, completed using reference TRBV2 and TRBJ2-5, is EPEVTQTPSHQVTQMGQEVILRCVPISNHLYFYWYRQILGQKVEFLVSFYNNEISEKSEIFDDQFSVERPDGSNFTLKIRSTKLEDSAMYFCASSDWREDQETQYFGPGTRLLVL.

The chain carries TRBV4-3 and TRBJ2-3; D gene unclear. The germline gives CDR1 LGHNA, CDR2 YSLEER. The CDR3 extends over 16 amino acids. Trimming pared 0 bases from V and 0 bases from J, leaving 10 bases between. CDR3 sequence reads: CASSQEGRISTDTQYF. Here the CDR3 DNA reads TGCGCCAGCAGCCAAGAGGGCAGGATTAGCACAGATACGCAGTATTTT.

This chain connects TRBV5-1 to TRBJ2-5; D is perhaps TRBD2 (5 bases). The CDR3 totals 17 residues. The germline CDR1 and CDR2 sequences are SGHRS and YFSETQ. V was trimmed by 4 bases and J by 4 bases, leaving 23 bases between them. The CDR3 DNA sequence: TGCGCCAGCAGCAAAGGGCCCTCCGGGGTTTCGGGAGAGACCCAGTACTTC. It yields the protein CASSKGPSGVSGETQYF. Complete variable domain (other parts from reference TRBV5-1 and TRBJ2-5): KAGVTQTPRYLIKTRGQQVTLSCSPISGHRSVSWYQQTPGQGLQFLFEYFSETQRNKGNFPGRFSGRQFSNSRSEMNVSTLELGDSALYLCASSKGPSGVSGETQYFGPGTRLLVL.

The chain employs TRBV28 and TRBJ1-1, with a weak D call TRBD1 (6 bases). This CDR3 has 15 residues. Germline CDR1 and CDR2: MDHEN and SYDVKM. V lost 4 bases, J lost 5 bases, and 17 bases lay in between. This CDR3 reads CASSSAGRGYTEAFF. In DNA form, the CDR3 reads TGTGCCAGCAGTTCCGCGGGGAGGGGGTATACTGAAGCTTTCTTT.

The genes are TRBV7-2 and TRBJ2-7; 13 bases are a match to TRBD2. The germline CDR1 and CDR2 sequences are SGHTA and FQGNSA. Trimming removed 3 bases from V and 3 bases from J; junction bases left unmatched: 11. The CDR3 sequence is 18 residues long. CDR3 region: CASSFRSGTSGIVYEQYF. In DNA form, the CDR3 reads TGTGCCAGCAGCTTTCGCTCGGGGACTAGCGGGATAGTCTACGAGCAGTACTTC.

This chain connects TRBV6-6 to TRBJ1-5; 8 bases are a match to TRBD1. This CDR3 has 13 residues. Germline V lookup: CDR1 MNHNY, CDR2 SVGAGI (reference sequence). V lost 6 bases to trimming and J lost 7 bases; unmatched junction nucleotides: 5. As DNA, the CDR3 is TGTGCCAGCAGAGGACAGGGAGGGCAGCCCCAGCATTTT. Its protein product is CASRGQGGQPQHF.